The TCR beta chain described here comes from a study of CD8+ T cells in alopecia areata. The CDR3 is 14 residues long. The V and J ends lost 6 bases and 5 bases, in that order; junction bases with no gene match: 9. Germline lookup yields CDR1 WSHSY and CDR2 SAAADI. Treatment in this sample: oral pan-JAK inhibitor, 5-10 mg twice daily. General study points: Resident alphabeta T cells of normal skin are also sequenced in scalp samples. Between patients, shared TCR sequences were less clear than in mice. This was possibly due in part to HLA diversity in the patient population. Elevated clonality characterized lesional scalp relative to normal scalp, particularly in alopecia totalis/universalis.

As to this clone: Its antigen is as yet unknown.

As the sequencing template, cDNA was produced by extracting RNA and reverse transcribing it. This table comes from immunoSEQ multiplex PCR, and its TCRdb copy is limited to in-frame clones, with some not included. The sample records about 120,000 clones, 50% to 65% being singletons. Source: CD4+ T cells sorted from blood, taken at week 24, from a patient treated with tofacitinib. This receptor was obtained from a human donor with alopecia areata. The rearrangement uses TRBV10-2 and TRBJ2-7; 8 positions agree with TRBD1. The CDR3 reads CASRLDRGLDEQYF. In DNA, the CDR3 is TGCGCCAGCAGATTAGACAGGGGTCTCGACGAGCAGTACTTC.